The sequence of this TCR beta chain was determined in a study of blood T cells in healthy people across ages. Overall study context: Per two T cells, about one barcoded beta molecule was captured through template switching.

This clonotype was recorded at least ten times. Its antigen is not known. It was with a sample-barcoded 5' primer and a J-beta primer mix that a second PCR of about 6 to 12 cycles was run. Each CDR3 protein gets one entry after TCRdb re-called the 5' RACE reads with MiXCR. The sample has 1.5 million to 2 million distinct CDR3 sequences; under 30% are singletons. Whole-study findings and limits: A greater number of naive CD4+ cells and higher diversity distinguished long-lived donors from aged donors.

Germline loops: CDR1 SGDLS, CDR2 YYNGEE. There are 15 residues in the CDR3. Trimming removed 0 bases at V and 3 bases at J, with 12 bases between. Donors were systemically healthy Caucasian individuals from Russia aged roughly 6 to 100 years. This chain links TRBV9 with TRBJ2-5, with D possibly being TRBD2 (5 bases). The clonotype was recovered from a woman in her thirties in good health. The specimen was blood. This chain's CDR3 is CASSVGGKLKETQYF. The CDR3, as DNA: TGTGCCAGCAGCGTAGGAGGGAAACTTAAAGAGACCCAGTACTTC.